The T cell receptor beta chain described here comes from a study of cytotoxic CD8 clonotypes in ibrutinib-treated CLL. The overall study: Of the patients, over ten were relapsed/refractory, roughly 16 treatment-naive and under 18 IGHV unmutated. Some 25 partial and 2 complete responses; at median approximately 70 months, about 14 remitted, roughly 12 progressed.

Sequenced by immunoSEQ multiplex PCR; TCRdb stores in-frame clones only, minus some. The table records under 150,000 clones, 65% to 85% of them present only once. Comment on this clone: Its matching antigen is unknown.

Notes on the study in general: The study found baseline clonality above age-matched healthy donors, tracking circulating CD8+ T-cell counts.

Germline V CDR1 and CDR2: MDHEN, SYDVKM. The V gene end was trimmed by 5 bases and the J gene end by 7 bases; junction bases not matched to a gene: 7. CDR3 length: 14 amino acids. The sample in question was PBMCs, obtained after 36 months of ibrutinib treatment. The gene calls are TRBV28 and TRBJ1-5; 8 bases match TRBD1. The sequence came from a human donor with chronic lymphocytic leukemia. CDR3 region: CASSVAGGGQPQHF. Here the CDR3 DNA reads TGTGCCAGCAGTGTCGCAGGGGGCGGCCAGCCCCAGCATTTT. Full variable domain (missing parts from reference TRBV28 and TRBJ1-5): DVKVTQSSRYLVKRTGEKVFLECVQDMDHENMFWYRQDPGLGLRLIYFSYDVKMKEKGDIPEGYSVSREKKERFSLILESASTNQTSMYLCASSVAGGGQPQHFGDGTRLSIL.